These 5 T cell receptor beta chains were sequenced from one sample in a study of T cells in Graves' hyperthyroidism and ophthalmopathy. Amplification of TCR beta CDR3 regions was performed using RNA transcripts as template. Initially, a first-round RT-PCR of the TCR CDR3 employed the HTBI primer set. A single record per CDR3 protein comes from TCRdb applying MiXCR to the multiplex PCR reads. The table includes hundreds of thousands of distinct CDR3 sequences, 40% to 55% detected once. Sequences were obtained from peripheral blood or thyroid tissue (not recorded which). The receptors stem from a woman younger than 35 with Graves' hyperthyroidism.

The chain carries TRBV3-1 and TRBJ1-4; D uncertain. The CDR3 is 13 amino acids. The V gene lost 8 bases and the J gene lost 8 bases, with 15 bases spanning the gap. Germline V gene data show CDR1 as LGHDT and CDR2 as YNNKEL (reference sequence). CDR3 amino acids: CASSPSPGEKLFF. The CDR3, as DNA: TGTGCCAGCTCACCCAGTCCGGGAGAAAAACTGTTTTTT. The variable domain in full, completed from reference TRBV3-1 and TRBJ1-4, reads DTAVSQTPKYLVTQMGNDKSIKCEQNLGHDTMYWYKQDSKKFLKIMFSYNNKELIINETVPNRFSPKSPDKAHLNLHINSLELGDSAVYFCASSPSPGEKLFFGSGTQLSVL.

Concerning this clonotype: With a much larger clone just one base away, this may be a read error. The chain employs TRBV11-3 and TRBJ2-5; D uncertain. CDR1 SGHNT and CDR2 YENEEA come from the germline V gene. Trimming shortened V by 5 bases and J by 10 bases, and 20 bases separated the two germline ends. The CDR3 is 14 residues long. The CDR3 is CASSGSDASYDQYF. The CDR3, as DNA: TGTGCCAGCAGCGGATCGGACGCTTCCTACGACCAGTACTTC.

The gene calls are TRBV10-3 and TRBJ1-2; TRBD1 is a possible D gene (5 bases). CDR1 is ENHRY, CDR2 SYGVKD, per germline. This CDR3 has 13 residues. Trimming stripped 7 bases from V and 2 bases from J, with 11 bases between. The CDR3 DNA reads TGTGCCATCACCCTCGGGGGGAACTATGGCTACACCTTC. This gives the protein CAITLGGNYGYTF.

The rearrangement uses TRBV7-2 and TRBJ1-4; D call uncertain. V gave up 6 bases and J gave up 3 bases, with 11 bases separating them. This CDR3 has 14 residues. Germline values: CDR1 SGHTA, CDR2 FQGNSA. The CDR3 loop is CASRQGRANEKLFF. The CDR3 nucleotides are TGTGCCAGCAGACAAGGGCGGGCTAATGAAAAACTGTTTTTT.

V gene TRBV24-1 combines with J gene TRBJ1-2, with TRBD1 as a possible D gene (5 bases). Per the germline V gene, CDR1 is KGHDR and CDR2 is SFDVKD. The ends were cut back, 3 bases at V and 4 bases at J, with 11 bases in the middle. This CDR3 is built from 14 residues. In nucleotides, the CDR3 is TGTGCCACCAGTGATGTGCGGGGCATCTATGGCTACACCTTC. Its translation is CATSDVRGIYGYTF.